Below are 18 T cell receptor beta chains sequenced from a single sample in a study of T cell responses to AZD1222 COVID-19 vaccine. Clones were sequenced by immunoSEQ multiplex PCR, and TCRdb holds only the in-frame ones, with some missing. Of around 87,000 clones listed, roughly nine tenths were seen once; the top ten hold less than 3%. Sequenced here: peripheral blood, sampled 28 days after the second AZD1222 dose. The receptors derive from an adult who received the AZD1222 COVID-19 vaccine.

CDR3 sequence (DNA): TGTGCCAGCAGTAAGGGACAGGCGAGCAACGAGCAGTACTTC. Its protein is CASSKGQASNEQYF. The chain has TRBV6-2 or TRBV6-3 and TRBJ2-7; 8 bases map to TRBD1. V lost 5 bases, J lost 5 bases, and 8 bases stayed unmatched. CDR3 length: 14 amino acids. CDR1 is MNHEY and CDR2 is SVGEGT in the germline V gene.

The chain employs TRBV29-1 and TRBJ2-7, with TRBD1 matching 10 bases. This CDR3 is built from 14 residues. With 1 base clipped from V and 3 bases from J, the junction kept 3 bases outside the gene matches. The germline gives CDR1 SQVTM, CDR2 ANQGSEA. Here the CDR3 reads CSVEVRDRGYEQYF. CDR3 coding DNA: TGCAGCGTTGAAGTTCGGGACAGGGGCTACGAGCAGTACTTC.

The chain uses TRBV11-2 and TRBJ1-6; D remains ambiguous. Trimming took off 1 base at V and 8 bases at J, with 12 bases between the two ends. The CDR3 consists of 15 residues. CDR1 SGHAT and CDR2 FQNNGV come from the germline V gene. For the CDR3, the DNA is TGTGCCAGCAGCTTAGGGGTCTACGGGGATTCACCCCTCCACTTT. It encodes CASSLGVYGDSPLHF.

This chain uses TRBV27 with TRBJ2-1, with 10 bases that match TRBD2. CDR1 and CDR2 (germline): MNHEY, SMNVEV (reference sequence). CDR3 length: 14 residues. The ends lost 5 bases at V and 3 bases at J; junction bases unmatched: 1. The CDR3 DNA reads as TGTGCCAGCAGTAGGACTAGCGGCTACAATGAGCAGTTCTTC. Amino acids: CASSRTSGYNEQFF.

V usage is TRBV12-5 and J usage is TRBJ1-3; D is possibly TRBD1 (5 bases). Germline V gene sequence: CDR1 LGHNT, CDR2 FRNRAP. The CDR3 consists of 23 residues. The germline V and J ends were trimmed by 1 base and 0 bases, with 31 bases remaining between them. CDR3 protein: CASGLAVRGLLLAATDSGNTIYF. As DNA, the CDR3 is TGTGCTAGTGGTTTGGCCGTGAGGGGCCTCTTACTGGCAGCAACAGACTCTGGAAACACCATATATTTT.

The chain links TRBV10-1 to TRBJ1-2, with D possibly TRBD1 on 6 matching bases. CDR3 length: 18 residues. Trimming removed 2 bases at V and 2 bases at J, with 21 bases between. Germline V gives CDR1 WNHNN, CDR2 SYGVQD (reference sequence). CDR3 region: CASSEPPSSGASNYGYTF. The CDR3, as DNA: TGCGCCAGCAGTGAGCCGCCTAGTTCAGGGGCTTCAAACTATGGCTACACCTTC.

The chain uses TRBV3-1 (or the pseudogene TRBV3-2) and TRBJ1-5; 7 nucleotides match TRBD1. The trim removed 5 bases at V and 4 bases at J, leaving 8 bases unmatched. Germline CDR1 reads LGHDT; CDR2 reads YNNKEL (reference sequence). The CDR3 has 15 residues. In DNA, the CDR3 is TGTGCCAGCAGCTTACAGGGGCAAGGGAATCAGCCCCAGCATTTT. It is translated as CASSLQGQGNQPQHF.

CDR3 amino acids: CASSLDPGIGTSVKETQYF. The CDR3 DNA reads as TGTGCCAGCAGCTTAGATCCTGGTATTGGGACTAGCGTTAAAGAGACCCAGTACTTC. The chain employs TRBV11-2 and TRBJ2-5; 10 bases line up with TRBD2. The V gene end was trimmed by 0 bases and the J gene end by 3 bases; junction bases not matched to a gene: 13. The CDR3 contains 19 residues. Per germline, CDR1 SGHAT and CDR2 FQNNGV.

The CDR3 spells CASSIKRGNQPQHF. Written as DNA, the CDR3 is TGTGCCAGTAGTATAAAGAGGGGCAATCAGCCCCAGCATTTT. The V call is TRBV19, the J call TRBJ1-5; D not resolved. Looked up from germline, CDR1 is LNHDA and CDR2 is SQIVND (reference sequence). The V gene lost 2 bases and the J gene lost 2 bases, with 7 bases spanning the gap. There are 14 residues in the CDR3.

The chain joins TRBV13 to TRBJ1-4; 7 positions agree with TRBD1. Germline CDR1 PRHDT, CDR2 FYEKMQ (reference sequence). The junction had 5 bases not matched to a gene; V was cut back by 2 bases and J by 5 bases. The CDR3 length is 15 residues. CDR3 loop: CASSLTGQSNEKLFF. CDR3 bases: TGTGCCAGCAGCTTAACGGGACAGAGCAATGAAAAACTGTTTTTT.

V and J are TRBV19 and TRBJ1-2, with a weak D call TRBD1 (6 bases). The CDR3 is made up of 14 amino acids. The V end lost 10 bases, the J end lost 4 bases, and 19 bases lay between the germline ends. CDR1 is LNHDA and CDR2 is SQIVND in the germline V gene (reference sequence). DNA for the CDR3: TGTGCCACCAGACAGGATGTTCCCTCCTATGGCTACACCTTC. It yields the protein CATRQDVPSYGYTF.

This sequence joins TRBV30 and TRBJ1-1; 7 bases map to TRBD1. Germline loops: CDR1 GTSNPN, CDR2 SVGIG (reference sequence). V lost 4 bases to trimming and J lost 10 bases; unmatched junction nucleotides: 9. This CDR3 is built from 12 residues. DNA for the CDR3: TGTGCCTGGAAACAGGGGATTGAAGGAGCTTTCTTT. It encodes CAWKQGIEGAFF.

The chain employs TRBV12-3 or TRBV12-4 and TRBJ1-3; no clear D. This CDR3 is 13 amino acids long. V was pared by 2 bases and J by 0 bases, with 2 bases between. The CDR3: CASSLHSGNTIYF. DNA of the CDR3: TGTGCCAGCAGTTTACACTCTGGAAACACCATATATTTT.

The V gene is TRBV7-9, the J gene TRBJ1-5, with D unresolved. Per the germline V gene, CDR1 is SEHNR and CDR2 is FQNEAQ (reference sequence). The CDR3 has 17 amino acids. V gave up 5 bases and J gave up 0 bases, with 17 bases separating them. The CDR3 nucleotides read TGTGCCAGCAGCGGACCCGGAGGGCATCATAGCAATCAGCCCCAGCATTTT. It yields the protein CASSGPGGHHSNQPQHF.

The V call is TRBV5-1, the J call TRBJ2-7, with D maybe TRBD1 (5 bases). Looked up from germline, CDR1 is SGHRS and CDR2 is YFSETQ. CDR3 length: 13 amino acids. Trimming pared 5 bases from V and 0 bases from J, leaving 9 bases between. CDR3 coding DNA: TGCGCCAGCAGTTCCGACAGCTCCTACGAGCAGTACTTC. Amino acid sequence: CASSSDSSYEQYF.

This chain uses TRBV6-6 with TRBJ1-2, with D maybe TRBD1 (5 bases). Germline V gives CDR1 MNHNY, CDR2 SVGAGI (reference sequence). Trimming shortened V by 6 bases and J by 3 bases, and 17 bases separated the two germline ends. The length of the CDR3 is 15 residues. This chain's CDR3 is CASRLGGTLDYGYTF. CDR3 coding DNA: TGTGCCAGCAGGCTTGGAGGGACTCTGGACTATGGCTACACCTTC.

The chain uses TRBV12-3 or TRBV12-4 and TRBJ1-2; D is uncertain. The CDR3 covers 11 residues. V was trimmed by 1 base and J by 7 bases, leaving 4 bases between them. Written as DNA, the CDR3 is TGTGCCAGCAGTTTAGGGGGTGGCTACACCTTC. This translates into CASSLGGGYTF.

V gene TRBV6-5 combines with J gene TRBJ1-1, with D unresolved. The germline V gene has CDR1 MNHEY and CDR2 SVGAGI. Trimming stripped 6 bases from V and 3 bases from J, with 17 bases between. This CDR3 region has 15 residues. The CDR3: CASSELRSGYTEAFF. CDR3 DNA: TGTGCCAGCAGCGAGCTAAGGTCGGGATACACTGAAGCTTTCTTT.